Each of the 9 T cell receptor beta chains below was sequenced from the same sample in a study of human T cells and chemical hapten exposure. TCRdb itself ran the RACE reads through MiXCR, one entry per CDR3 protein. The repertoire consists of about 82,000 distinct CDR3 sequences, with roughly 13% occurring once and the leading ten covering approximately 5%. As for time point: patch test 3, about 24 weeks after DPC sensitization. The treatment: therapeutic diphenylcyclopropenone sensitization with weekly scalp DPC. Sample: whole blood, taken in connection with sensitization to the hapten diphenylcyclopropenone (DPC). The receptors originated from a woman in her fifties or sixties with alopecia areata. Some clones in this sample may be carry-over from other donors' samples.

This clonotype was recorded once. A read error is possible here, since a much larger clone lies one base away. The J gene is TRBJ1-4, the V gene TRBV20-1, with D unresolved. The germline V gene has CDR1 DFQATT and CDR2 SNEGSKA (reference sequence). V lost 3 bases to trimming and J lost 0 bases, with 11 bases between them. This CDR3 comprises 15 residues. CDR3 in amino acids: CSASPTVATNEKLFF. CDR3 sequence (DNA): TGCAGTGCTAGTCCAACAGTAGCAACTAATGAAAAACTGTTTTTT.

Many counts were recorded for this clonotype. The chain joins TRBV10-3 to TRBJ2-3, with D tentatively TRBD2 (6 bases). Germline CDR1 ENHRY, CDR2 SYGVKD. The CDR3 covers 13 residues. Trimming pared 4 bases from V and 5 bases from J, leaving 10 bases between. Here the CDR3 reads CAISVPAGDTQYF. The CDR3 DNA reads TGTGCCATCAGTGTTCCAGCGGGAGATACGCAGTATTTT.

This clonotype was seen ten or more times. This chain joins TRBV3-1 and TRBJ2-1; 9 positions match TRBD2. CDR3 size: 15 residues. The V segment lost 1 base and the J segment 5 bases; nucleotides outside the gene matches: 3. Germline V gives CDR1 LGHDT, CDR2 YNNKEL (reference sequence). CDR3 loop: CASSQGGLANNEQFF. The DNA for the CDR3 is TGTGCCAGCAGCCAAGGAGGACTAGCGAACAATGAGCAGTTCTTC.

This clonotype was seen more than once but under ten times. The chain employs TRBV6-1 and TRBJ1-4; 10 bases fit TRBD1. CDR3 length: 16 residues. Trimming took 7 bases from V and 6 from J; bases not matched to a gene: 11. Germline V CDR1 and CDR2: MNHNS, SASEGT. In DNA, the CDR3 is TGTGCCAGCACCCCCATACGGGGGACAGGGGATGAAAAACTGTTTTTT. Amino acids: CASTPIRGTGDEKLFF.

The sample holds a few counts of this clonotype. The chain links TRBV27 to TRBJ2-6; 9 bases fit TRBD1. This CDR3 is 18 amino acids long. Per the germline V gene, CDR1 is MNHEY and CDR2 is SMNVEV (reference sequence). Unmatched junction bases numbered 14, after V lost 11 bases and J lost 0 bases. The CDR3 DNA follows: TGTGCCGCCGCACCAGGGACAGGGATTAGCTCTGGGGCCAACGTCCTGACTTTC. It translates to CAAAPGTGISSGANVLTF.

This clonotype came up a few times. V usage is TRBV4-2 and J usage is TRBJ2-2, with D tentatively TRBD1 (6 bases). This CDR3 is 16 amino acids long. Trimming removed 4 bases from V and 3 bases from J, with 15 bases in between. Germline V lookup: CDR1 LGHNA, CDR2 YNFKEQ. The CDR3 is CASSRPGRGDTGELFF. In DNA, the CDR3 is TGTGCCAGCAGCCGCCCCGGCAGGGGAGACACCGGGGAGCTGTTTTTT.

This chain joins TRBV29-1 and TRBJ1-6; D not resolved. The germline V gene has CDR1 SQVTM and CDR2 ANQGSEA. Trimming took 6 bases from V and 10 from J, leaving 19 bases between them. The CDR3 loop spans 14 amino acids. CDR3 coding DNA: TGCAGCGTGACGGAGAGGCCCGGGTCCTCACCCCTCCACTTT. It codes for CSVTERPGSSPLHF.

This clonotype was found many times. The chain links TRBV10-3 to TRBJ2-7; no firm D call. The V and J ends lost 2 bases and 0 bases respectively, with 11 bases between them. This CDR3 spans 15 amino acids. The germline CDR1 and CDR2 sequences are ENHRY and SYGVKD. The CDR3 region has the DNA TGTGCCATCAGTGAGGCAGCGCCTAGCTCCTACGAGCAGTACTTC. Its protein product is CAISEAAPSSYEQYF.

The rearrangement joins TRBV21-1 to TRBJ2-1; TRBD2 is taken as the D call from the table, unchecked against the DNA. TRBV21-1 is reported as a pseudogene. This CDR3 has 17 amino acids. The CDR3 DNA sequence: TGTGCCAGCAGCAAGAGGGATCTAGCGGTACCTTCGAATGAGCAGTTCTTC. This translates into CASSKRDLAVPSNEQFF.